The text below deals with one T cell receptor (beta chain). Antigen specificity is unknown. Amplification by 5'RACE using constant-segment primers produced TCR alpha and TCR beta cDNA libraries that carried sample barcodes and UMIs. TCRdb redid the calling of the 5' RACE reads with MiXCR, one entry per CDR3 protein. The sample holds 450,000 to 650,000 distinct CDR3 sequences, under 20% seen once. CDR3 size: 15 residues. V dropped 3 bases and J dropped 2; count of bases not matched to a gene: 3. The germline V gene has CDR1 GTSNPN and CDR2 SVGIG (reference sequence). This specimen belongs to a study of T-cell memory formation after mild COVID-19. Study conclusions and caveats: Whereas later expanders leaned CD4+, clones contracting day 15 to 85 showed a balanced CD4/CD8 makeup.

The sequence was obtained from an adult woman who had mild COVID-19 (a few samples of this study predate the infection). Cell type and time point are not known. V gene TRBV30 combines with J gene TRBJ1-5, with 11 bases aligning to TRBD1. What was sequenced was PBMCs or a T cell subset sorted from them (not recorded which). The CDR3 DNA follows: TGTGCCTGGAGGGACAGGGGGCTGGGCAATCAGCCCCAGCATTTT. Its translation: CAWRDRGLGNQPQHF.